This TCR beta chain was retrieved from a study of low-dose radiotherapy and immunotherapy resistance in tumors. This clonotype showed up many times. Covering alpha and beta chains, TRAV- and TRBV-specific primers were used for the first-strand cDNA. It was with a constant-region primer and a V-primer adapter that TCRs were amplified over roughly 20 PCR cycles. TCRdb re-derived calls from the reads in MiXCR, one entry per CDR3 protein. The table has 85,000 to 95,000 distinct CDR3 sequences, 20% to 25% seen once. V was shortened by 6 bases and J by 0 bases, with 12 bases between the two germline ends. The V gene's germline CDR1 is DFQATT and CDR2 SNEGSKA (reference sequence). The CDR3 totals 14 residues. This sample's time point: after trial treatment. Treatment defined: LDRT plus nivolumab, ipilimumab, low-dose cyclophosphamide and aspirin (RACIN trial).

The sample was PBMCs, taken after low-dose radiotherapy plus immunotherapy. This chain uses TRBV20-1 with TRBJ2-4; a weak D match, TRBD1 (6 bases). This receptor was taken from a female donor with ovarian cancer. CDR3 nucleotide sequence: TGCAGTGCGGAAGGGACAATAGCCAAAAACATTCAGTACTTC. Amino acids: CSAEGTIAKNIQYF.